This section outlines one T cell receptor (beta chain) sequence together with its context. Its antigen is undetermined. Then a second PCR, running roughly 7 to 11 cycles, was carried out with a sample-barcoded 5' primer and a J-beta primer mix. One entry per CDR3 protein results from TCRdb running MiXCR on the 5' RACE reads. The profile shows roughly 2 million distinct CDR3 sequences, around 50% of them singletons. Germline CDR1 and CDR2: MNHEY and SMNVEV (reference sequence). The CDR3 is 14 residues long. Trimming took off 2 bases at V and 4 bases at J, with 8 bases between the two ends. This sample stems from a study of blood T cells in healthy people across ages. The study, taken as a whole, reports: It was not known whether donors were CMV positive (a possible confounder of expanded clonotype changes).

Sequences were obtained from blood. The source is a woman in her thirties or forties in good health. This chain connects TRBV27 to TRBJ1-4; D remains unclear. As DNA, the CDR3 is TGTGCCAGCAGTTTACGCCAGTTTAATGAAAAACTGTTTTTT. Residues: CASSLRQFNEKLFF. The full variable domain, in which reference TRBV27 and TRBJ1-4 provide the parts outside the CDR3, is EAQVTQNPRYLITVTGKKLTVTCSQNMNHEYMSWYRQDPGLGLRQIYYSMNVEVTDKGDVPEGYKVSRKEKRNFPLILESPSPNQTSLYFCASSLRQFNEKLFFGSGTQLSVL.